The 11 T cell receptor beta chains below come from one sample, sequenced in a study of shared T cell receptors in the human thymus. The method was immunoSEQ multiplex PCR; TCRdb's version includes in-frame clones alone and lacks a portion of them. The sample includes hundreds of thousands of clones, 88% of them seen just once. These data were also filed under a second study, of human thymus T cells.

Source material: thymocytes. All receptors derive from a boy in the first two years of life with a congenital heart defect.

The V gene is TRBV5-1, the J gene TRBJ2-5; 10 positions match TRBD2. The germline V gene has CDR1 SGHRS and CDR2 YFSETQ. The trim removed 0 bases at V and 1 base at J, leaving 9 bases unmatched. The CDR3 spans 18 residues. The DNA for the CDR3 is TGCGCCAGCAGCTTGGGGAAAGGGTCTAGCGGGAGCCAAGAGACCCAGTACTTC. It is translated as CASSLGKGSSGSQETQYF.

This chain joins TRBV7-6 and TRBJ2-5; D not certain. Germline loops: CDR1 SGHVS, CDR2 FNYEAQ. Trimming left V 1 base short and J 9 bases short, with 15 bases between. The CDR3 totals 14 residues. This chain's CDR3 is CASSLGRLGSAQYF. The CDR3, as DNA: TGTGCCAGCAGCTTAGGAAGGCTCGGGTCGGCCCAGTACTTC.

CDR3 sequence (DNA): TGTGCCAGCAGCTTATTTGACAGATTAGAGACCCAGTACTTC. As protein: CASSLFDRLETQYF. V is TRBV7-2 and J is TRBJ2-5, with a tentative D call TRBD1 (5 bases). V lost 2 bases, J lost 4 bases, and 11 bases lay in between. This CDR3 is 14 amino acids long. Germline assignment: CDR1 SGHTA and CDR2 FQGNSA.

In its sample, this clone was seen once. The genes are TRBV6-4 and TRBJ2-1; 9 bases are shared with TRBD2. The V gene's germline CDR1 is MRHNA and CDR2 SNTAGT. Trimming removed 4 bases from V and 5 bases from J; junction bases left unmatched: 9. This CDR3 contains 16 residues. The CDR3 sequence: CASSANTSGLNNEQFF. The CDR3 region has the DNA TGTGCCAGCAGTGCAAATACTAGCGGGCTAAACAATGAGCAGTTCTTC.

CDR3 in amino acids: CATSRDKTSGRYEQYF. CDR3 sequence (DNA): TGTGCCACCAGCAGAGATAAGACTAGCGGTAGATACGAGCAGTACTTC. The chain recombines TRBV15 with TRBJ2-7; 9 bases are shared with TRBD2. J gave up 4 bases and V 0 bases, and 7 bases lay outside the gene matches. CDR1 and CDR2 (germline): LNHNV, YYDKDF (reference sequence). This CDR3 comprises 16 residues.

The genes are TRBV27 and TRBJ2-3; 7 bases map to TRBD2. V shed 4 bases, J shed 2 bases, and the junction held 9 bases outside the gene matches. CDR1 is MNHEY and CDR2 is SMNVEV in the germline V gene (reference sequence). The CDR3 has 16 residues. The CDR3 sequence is CASSSPSGPLTDTQYF. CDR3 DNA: TGTGCCAGCAGTTCTCCTAGCGGCCCACTCACAGATACGCAGTATTTT.

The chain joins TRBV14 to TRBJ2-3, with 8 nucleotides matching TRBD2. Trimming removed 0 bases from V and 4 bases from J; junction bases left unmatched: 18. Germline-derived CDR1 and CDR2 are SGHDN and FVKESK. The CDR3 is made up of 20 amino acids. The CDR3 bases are TGTGCCAGCAGCCAAGATCGACTCCCTAGCGGGCCCCCCGGGGCAGATACGCAGTATTTT. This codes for CASSQDRLPSGPPGADTQYF.

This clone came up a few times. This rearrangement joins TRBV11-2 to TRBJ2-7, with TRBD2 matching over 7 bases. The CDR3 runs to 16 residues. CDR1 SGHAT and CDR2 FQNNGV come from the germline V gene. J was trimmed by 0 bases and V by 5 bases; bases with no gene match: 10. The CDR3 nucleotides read TGTGCCAGCAGCGCACAACTAGCGACGAGCTCCTACGAGCAGTACTTC. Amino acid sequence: CASSAQLATSSYEQYF.

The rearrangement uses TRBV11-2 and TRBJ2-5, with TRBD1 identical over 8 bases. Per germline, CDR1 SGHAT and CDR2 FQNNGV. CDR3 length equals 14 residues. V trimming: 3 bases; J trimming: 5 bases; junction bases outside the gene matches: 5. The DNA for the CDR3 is TGTGCCAGCAGCTTCATTCAGGGGGCGGAGACCCAGTACTTC. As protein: CASSFIQGAETQYF.

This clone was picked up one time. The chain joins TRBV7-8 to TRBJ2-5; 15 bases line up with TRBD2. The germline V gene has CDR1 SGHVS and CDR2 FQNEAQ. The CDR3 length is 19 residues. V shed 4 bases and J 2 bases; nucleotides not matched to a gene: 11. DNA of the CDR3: TGTGCCAGCAGCTCACGGGGTGGACTAGCGGGAGGGGGGCAAGAGACCCAGTACTTC. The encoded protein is CASSSRGGLAGGGQETQYF.

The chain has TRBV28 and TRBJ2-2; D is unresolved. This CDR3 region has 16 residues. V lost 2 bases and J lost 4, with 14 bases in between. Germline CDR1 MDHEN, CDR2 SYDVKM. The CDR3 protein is CASSLNRLSRTGELFF. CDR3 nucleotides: TGTGCCAGCAGTTTAAATCGCCTATCGCGCACCGGGGAGCTGTTTTTT. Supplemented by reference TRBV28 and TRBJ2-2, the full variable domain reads DVKVTQSSRYLVKRTGEKVFLECVQDMDHENMFWYRQDPGLGLRLIYFSYDVKMKEKGDIPEGYSVSREKKERFSLILESASTNQTSMYLCASSLNRLSRTGELFFGEGSRLTVL.